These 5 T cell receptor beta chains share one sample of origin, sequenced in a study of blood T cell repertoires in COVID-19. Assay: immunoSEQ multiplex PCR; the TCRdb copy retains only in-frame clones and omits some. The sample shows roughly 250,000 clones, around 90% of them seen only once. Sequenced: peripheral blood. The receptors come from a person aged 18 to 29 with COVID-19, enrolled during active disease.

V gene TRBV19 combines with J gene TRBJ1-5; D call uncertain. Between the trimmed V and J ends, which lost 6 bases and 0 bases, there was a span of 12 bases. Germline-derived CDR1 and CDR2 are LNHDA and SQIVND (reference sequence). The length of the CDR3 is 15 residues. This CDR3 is CASSMEVYSNQPQHF. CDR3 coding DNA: TGTGCCAGTAGCATGGAGGTATATAGCAATCAGCCCCAGCATTTT.

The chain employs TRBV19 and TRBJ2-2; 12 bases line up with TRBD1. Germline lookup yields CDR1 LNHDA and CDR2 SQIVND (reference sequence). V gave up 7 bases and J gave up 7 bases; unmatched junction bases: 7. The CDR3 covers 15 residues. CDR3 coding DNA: TGTGCCAGTAAGGGGGGACAGGGGGCCCACGGGGAGCTGTTTTTT. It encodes CASKGGQGAHGELFF.

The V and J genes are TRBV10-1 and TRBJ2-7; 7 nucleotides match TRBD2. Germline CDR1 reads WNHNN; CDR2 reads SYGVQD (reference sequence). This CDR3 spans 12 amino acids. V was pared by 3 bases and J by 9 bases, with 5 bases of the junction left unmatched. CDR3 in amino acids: CASSDLGEGQYF. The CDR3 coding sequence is TGCGCCAGCAGTGACCTCGGGGAGGGGCAGTACTTC.

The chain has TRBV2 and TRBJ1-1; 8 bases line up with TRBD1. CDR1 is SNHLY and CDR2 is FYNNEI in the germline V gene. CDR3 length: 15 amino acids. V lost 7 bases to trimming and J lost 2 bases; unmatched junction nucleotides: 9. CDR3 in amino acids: CASKDRVVKNTEAFF. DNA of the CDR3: TGTGCCAGCAAGGACAGGGTGGTAAAAAACACTGAAGCTTTCTTT. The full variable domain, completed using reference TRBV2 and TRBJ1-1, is EPEVTQTPSHQVTQMGQEVILRCVPISNHLYFYWYRQILGQKVEFLVSFYNNEISEKSEIFDDQFSVERPDGSNFTLKIRSTKLEDSAMYFCASKDRVVKNTEAFFGQGTRLTVV.

DNA of the CDR3: TGCGCCAGCAGCCAGGGACTTAATTCACCCCTCCACTTT. Translated, it gives CASSQGLNSPLHF. The chain employs TRBV4-3 and TRBJ1-6; D may be TRBD1 (5 bases). This CDR3 is built from 13 residues. The germline CDR1 and CDR2 sequences are LGHNA and YSLEER. Deletions cut 3 bases from V and 6 bases from J, with 6 bases between.